One and the same sample provided the 16 T cell receptor beta chains below, sequenced in a study of T cells in women clearing cervical HPV infection. The data were produced by immunoSEQ multiplex PCR, yet TCRdb's version contains in-frame clones alone and is incomplete. The table for this sample gives approximately 35,000 clones. Specimen: blood buffy coat. The origin of the receptors is a woman aged 18-69 years with a cervical HPV16 infection that either progressed to CIN3+ or cleared (not recorded which).

About this clone: The read terminates 3 residues ahead of where the CDR3 ends, so the germline J gene completes it. The chain couples TRBV30 to TRBJ1-5, with 8 nucleotides matching TRBD1. CDR1 is GTSNPN, CDR2 SVGIG, per germline (reference sequence). The V and J ends lost 0 bases and 4 bases, in that order; junction bases with no gene match: 5. This CDR3 spans 15 amino acids. The sequenced CDR3 bases are TGTGCCTGGAGTGTAGGGACAGGAATTAATCAGCCC. Translated, it gives CAWSVGTGINQP. The full CDR3 is CAWSVGTGINQPQHF.

Worth noting for this clone: The read is 3 residues too short to cover the CDR3 end, so that end is filled in from the germline J gene. The genes are TRBV2 and TRBJ1-6, with TRBD1 identical over 12 bases. The CDR3 extends over 15 amino acids. Losses at the gene ends were 0 bases for V and 11 bases for J; bases not matched to a gene: 2. The germline gives CDR1 SNHLY, CDR2 FYNNEI. CDR3 amino acids: CASSEARDRGPPLHF. The CDR3 bases that were read are TGTGCCAGCAGTGAAGCGCGGGACAGGGGGCCACCC.

With regard to this clone: Read data end 3 residues before the CDR3 end; the end is taken from the germline J gene. The genes are TRBV7-2 and TRBJ1-2; D gene ambiguous. The CDR3 extends over 14 amino acids. Germline V gives CDR1 SGHTA, CDR2 FQGNSA. The V end was cut by 2 bases, the J end by 2 bases, with 9 bases between. The CDR3 spells CASSLSGLNYGYTF. The sequenced CDR3 bases are TGTGCCAGCAGCTTATCGGGTCTCAACTATGGC.

For this clone: The read ends 3 residues before the CDR3 terminus; that terminus is restored from the germline J gene. The V call is TRBV11-2, the J call TRBJ1-6; perhaps TRBD1 as D (5 bases). Deletions cut 0 bases from V and 10 bases from J, with 13 bases between. From germline, CDR1 is SGHAT and CDR2 FQNNGV. The CDR3 loop spans 15 amino acids. The CDR3 spells CASSLDSGVRSPLHF. The sequenced CDR3 bases are TGTGCCAGCAGCTTAGATTCGGGGGTCCGGTCACCC.

In regard to this clone: The CDR3 is cut off 3 residues early in the read; its end comes from the germline J gene. The rearrangement links TRBV5-1 to TRBJ2-1; possibly TRBD1 for D (6 bases). This CDR3 contains 15 residues. Germline CDR1 is SGHRS and CDR2 is YFSETQ. Between the trimmed V and J ends, which lost 1 base and 7 bases, there was a span of 15 bases. Incomplete CDR3 DNA: TGCGCCAGCAGCTTGTACCAGGGGAATACGAATGAG. Its protein is CASSLYQGNTNE. Given in full, the CDR3 is CASSLYQGNTNEQFF.

A remark on this clone: The CDR3 end is not reached by the read, which stops 3 residues before it; the germline J gene fills it in. The J gene is TRBJ1-2, the V gene TRBV29-1; D is unresolved. CDR3 length equals 13 residues. The V and J ends lost 7 bases and 5 bases respectively, with 17 bases between them. Germline lookup yields CDR1 SQVTM and CDR2 ANQGSEA. The DNA read from the CDR3 is TGCAGCGCCCAAATTACATTTTCGTATGGC. This sequence encodes CSAQITFSYG. The full-length CDR3 reads as CSAQITFSYGYTF.

As concerns this clone: The read ends 3 residues shy of where the CDR3 ends; the end is completed using the germline J gene. V usage is TRBV27 and J usage is TRBJ1-2; D perhaps matches TRBD1 (6 bases). CDR1 is MNHEY and CDR2 is SMNVEV in the germline V gene (reference sequence). Between the trimmed V and J ends, which lost 6 bases and 6 bases, there was a span of 14 bases. This CDR3 has 13 amino acids. CDR3 region: CASSFRGPHGYTF. CDR3 bases read: TGTGCCAGCAGCTTCAGGGGCCCCCATGGC.

In regard to this clone: The read stops 3 residues short of the end of the CDR3; the missing end is completed from the germline J gene. This sequence joins TRBV5-1 and TRBJ2-1; D may be TRBD1 (6 bases). Germline V CDR1 and CDR2: SGHRS, YFSETQ. Trimming took 3 bases from V and 8 from J, leaving 18 bases between them. The CDR3 has 15 residues. The sequenced CDR3 bases are TGCGCCAGCAGCTCCATTGGGCAGGGGATGGATGAG. Its translation: CASSSIGQGMDE. From start to end, the CDR3 is CASSSIGQGMDEQFF.

As to this clone: The read stops 3 residues short of the end of the CDR3; the missing end is completed from the germline J gene. The chain employs TRBV24-1 and TRBJ2-7; weak D call: TRBD2 (5 bases). Trimming took 4 bases from V and 4 from J, leaving 10 bases between them. The CDR3 is made up of 13 amino acids. CDR1 and CDR2 from the germline V gene are KGHDR and SFDVKD. The sequenced part of the CDR3 DNA is TGTGCCACCAGTGAGACGGGGTCTTACGAG. Its protein is CATSETGSYE. The whole CDR3 is CATSETGSYEQYF.

Details on this clone: Read coverage stops 3 residues before the CDR3 terminus; the germline J gene supplies the remainder. This chain links TRBV7-2 with TRBJ2-2, with D possibly matching TRBD1 (5 bases). Germline values: CDR1 SGHTA, CDR2 FQGNSA. The CDR3 covers 15 residues. V shed 1 base and J shed 0 bases, with 6 bases lying between them. The sequenced CDR3 bases are TGTGCCAGCAGCTTAGGCAGGGCGAACACCGGGGAG. It is translated as CASSLGRANTGE. The whole CDR3 reads CASSLGRANTGELFF.

As regards this clone: The read gets to within 3 residues of the CDR3 end, and the germline J gene fills in the rest. The chain has TRBV10-3 and TRBJ2-1, with 8 bases identical to TRBD2. The V gene end was trimmed by 3 bases and the J gene end by 5 bases; junction bases not matched to a gene: 9. This CDR3 has 16 amino acids. Germline CDR1 reads ENHRY; CDR2 reads SYGVKD. CDR3 residues: CAISDRGLVHDNEQFF. The covered CDR3 bases are TGTGCCATCAGTGACCGGGGACTAGTCCATGACAATGAG.

Worth noting for this clone: The CDR3 end is not reached by the read, which stops 3 residues before it; the germline J gene fills it in. The same CDR3 can be traced to other DNA sequences in this sample. V is TRBV6-1 and J is TRBJ1-6; no definite D call. Germline loops: CDR1 MNHNS, CDR2 SASEGT. Trimming removed 2 bases at V and 0 bases at J, with 8 bases between. This CDR3 region has 16 residues. CDR3 DNA, as far as it was read: TGTGCCAGCAGTGAAATGCGGGGCTCCTATAATTCACCC. This encodes CASSEMRGSYNSP. The whole CDR3 is CASSEMRGSYNSPLHF.

Worth noting for this clone: The missing CDR3 end, 3 residues past where the read stops, is filled in from the germline J gene. The V and J genes are TRBV7-8 and TRBJ2-3; 12 positions match TRBD2. V trimming: 5 bases; J trimming: 0 bases; junction bases outside the gene matches: 3. CDR1 is SGHVS and CDR2 is FQNEAQ in the germline V gene. The CDR3 loop spans 16 amino acids. The CDR3 bases that were read are TGTGCCAGCAGCCTCGGACTAGCGGGAAGCACAGATACG. Translated: CASSLGLAGSTDT. The CDR3 reads in full as CASSLGLAGSTDTQYF.

Remarks on this clone: The read halts 3 residues ahead of the CDR3 end, with the missing end drawn from the germline J gene. Distinct nucleotide sequences in the sample also encode this CDR3. The V gene is TRBV10-3, the J gene TRBJ1-3, with TRBD1 identical over 9 bases. The V and J ends lost 8 bases and 2 bases, in that order; junction bases with no gene match: 7. Germline V gives CDR1 ENHRY, CDR2 SYGVKD. CDR3 size: 15 residues. The sequenced part of the CDR3 DNA is TGTGCCATCCGAAGGACAGGGGAGGCTGGAAACACC. Protein sequence: CAIRRTGEAGNT. The CDR3, in full, reads CAIRRTGEAGNTIYF.

The CDR3 bases that were read are TGTGCCAGTAGTAGGGCCAATCAGCCC. Translated: CASSRANQP. Given in full, the CDR3 is CASSRANQPQHF. The rearrangement uses TRBV19 and TRBJ1-5; D is undetermined. The CDR3 end falls 3 residues outside the read, so it is completed with the germline J gene. In germline, CDR1 is LNHDA, CDR2 SQIVND (reference sequence). The germline V and J ends were trimmed by 4 bases and 3 bases, with 4 bases remaining between them. The CDR3 has 12 residues.

Comment on this clone: From the germline J gene comes the end of the CDR3, since the read stops 3 residues before it. The V call is TRBV11-2, the J call TRBJ2-2; 8 nucleotides agree with TRBD1. The CDR3 contains 15 residues. The junction had 6 bases not matched to a gene; V was cut back by 4 bases and J by 5 bases. Germline V lookup: CDR1 SGHAT, CDR2 FQNNGV. The CDR3 DNA, read in part, is TGTGCCAGCAGCTATACAGGGGGTCGGACCGGGGAG. Its translation: CASSYTGGRTGE. The entire CDR3 is CASSYTGGRTGELFF.